This T cell receptor (beta chain) was captured by sequencing in a study of T cells in Graves' hyperthyroidism and ophthalmopathy. Study-level background: Peripheral blood samples were taken at initial diagnosis, prior to any treatment.

The CDR3 is 15 amino acids. CDR1 is LNHDA, CDR2 SQIVND, per germline (reference sequence). The V and J ends lost 7 bases and 0 bases, in that order; junction bases with no gene match: 3. From RNA transcripts, TCR beta CDR3 regions were amplified. With the HTBI primer set, the TCR CDR3 went through a first round of RT-PCR. TCRdb fed the multiplex PCR reads into MiXCR, producing one record per CDR3 protein. The table includes approximately 420,000 distinct CDR3 sequences, about 13% detected once. The rearrangement joins TRBV19 to TRBJ2-2; 9 nucleotides match TRBD1. Material: blood. This TCR was recovered from a young woman with Graves' hyperthyroidism. CDR3: CASTTGGPNTGELFF. The CDR3 DNA is TGTGCCAGTACCACAGGGGGCCCGAACACCGGGGAGCTGTTTTTT. The entire variable domain, with the rest obtained from reference TRBV19 and TRBJ2-2, is as follows: DGGITQSPKYLFRKEGQNVTLSCEQNLNHDAMYWYRQDPGQGLRLIYYSQIVNDFQKGDIAEGYSVSREKKESFPLTVTSAQKNPTAFYLCASTTGGPNTGELFFGEGSRLTVL.